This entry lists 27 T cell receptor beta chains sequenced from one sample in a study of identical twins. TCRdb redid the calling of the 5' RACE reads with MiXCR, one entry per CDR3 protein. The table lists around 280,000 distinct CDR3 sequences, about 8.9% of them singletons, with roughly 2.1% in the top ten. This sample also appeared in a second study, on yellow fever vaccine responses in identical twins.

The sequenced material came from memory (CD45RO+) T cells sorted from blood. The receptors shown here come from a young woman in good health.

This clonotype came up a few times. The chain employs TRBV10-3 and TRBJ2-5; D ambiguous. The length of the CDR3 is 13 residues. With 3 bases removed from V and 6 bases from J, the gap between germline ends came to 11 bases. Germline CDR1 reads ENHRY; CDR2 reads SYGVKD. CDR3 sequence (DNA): TGTGCCATCAGTGAAGGACCGTCTAAGACCCAGTACTTC. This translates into CAISEGPSKTQYF.

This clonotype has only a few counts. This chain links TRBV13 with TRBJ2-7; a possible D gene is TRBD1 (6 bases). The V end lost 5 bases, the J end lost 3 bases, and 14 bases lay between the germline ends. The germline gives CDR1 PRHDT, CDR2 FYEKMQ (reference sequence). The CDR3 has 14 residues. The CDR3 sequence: CASSPARGDYEQYF. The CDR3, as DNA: TGTGCCAGCAGCCCTGCCAGGGGCGACTACGAGCAGTACTTC.

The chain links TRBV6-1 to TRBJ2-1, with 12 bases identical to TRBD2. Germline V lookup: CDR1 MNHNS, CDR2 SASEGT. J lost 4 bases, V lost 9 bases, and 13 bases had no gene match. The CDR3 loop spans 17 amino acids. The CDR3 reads CASEELAGGVGYNEQFF. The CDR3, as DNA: TGTGCCAGTGAGGAACTAGCGGGAGGAGTGGGTTACAATGAGCAGTTCTTC.

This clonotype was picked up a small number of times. The CDR3 DNA follows: TGTGCCAGCAGCTTATCCCTATCCCTGGGGTTAACTCCGCGCGCGAACACCGGGGAGCTGTTTTTT. It translates to CASSLSLSLGLTPRANTGELFF. The chain is built from TRBV11-1 and TRBJ2-2; no clear D gene. V lost 2 bases and J lost 0, with 28 bases in between. CDR3 size: 22 residues. Germline CDR1 and CDR2: SGHAT and FQDESV (reference sequence).

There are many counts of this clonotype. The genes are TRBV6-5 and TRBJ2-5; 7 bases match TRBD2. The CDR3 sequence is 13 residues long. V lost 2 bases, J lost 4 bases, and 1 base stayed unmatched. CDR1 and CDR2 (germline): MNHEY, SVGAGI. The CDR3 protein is CASSYGRGETQYF. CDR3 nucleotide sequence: TGTGCCAGCAGTTACGGGAGGGGAGAGACCCAGTACTTC.

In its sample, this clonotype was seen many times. The CDR3 region has the DNA TGTGCCAGCAGTCGACTAGCGCCTAGCACAGATACGCAGTATTTT. It encodes CASSRLAPSTDTQYF. V usage is TRBV12-3 or TRBV12-4 and J usage is TRBJ2-3, with 8 nucleotides matching TRBD2. This CDR3 region has 15 residues. J gave up 0 bases and V 5 bases, and 4 bases lay outside the gene matches.

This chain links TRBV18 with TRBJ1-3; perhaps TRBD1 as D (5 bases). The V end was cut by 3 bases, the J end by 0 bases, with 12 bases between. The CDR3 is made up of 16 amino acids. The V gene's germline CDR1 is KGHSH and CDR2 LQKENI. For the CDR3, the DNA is TGTGCCAGCTCACCGGGCCGACAGCTCTCTGGAAACACCATATATTTT. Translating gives CASSPGRQLSGNTIYF.

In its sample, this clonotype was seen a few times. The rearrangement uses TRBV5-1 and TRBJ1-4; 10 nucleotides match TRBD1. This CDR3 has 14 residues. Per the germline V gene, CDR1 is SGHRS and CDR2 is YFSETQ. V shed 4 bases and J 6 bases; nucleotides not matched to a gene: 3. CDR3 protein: CASSRGQGDEKLFF. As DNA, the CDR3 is TGCGCCAGCAGCCGCGGACAGGGGGATGAAAAACTGTTTTTT.

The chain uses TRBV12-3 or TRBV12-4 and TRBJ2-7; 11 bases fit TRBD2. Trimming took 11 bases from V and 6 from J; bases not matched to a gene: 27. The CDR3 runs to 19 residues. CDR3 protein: CACCATSGGPDGSGPEQYV. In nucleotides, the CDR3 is TGTGCCTGCTGTGCTACTAGCGGGGGCCCAGACGGGAGCGGTCCCGAGCAGTACGTC.

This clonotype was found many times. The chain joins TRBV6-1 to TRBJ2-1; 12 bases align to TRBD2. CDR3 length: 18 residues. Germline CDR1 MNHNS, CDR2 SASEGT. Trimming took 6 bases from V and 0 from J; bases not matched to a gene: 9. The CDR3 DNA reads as TGTGCCAGCAGGTCCCTAGCGGGAGGGTTAAGCTCCTACAATGAGCAGTTCTTC. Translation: CASRSLAGGLSSYNEQFF.

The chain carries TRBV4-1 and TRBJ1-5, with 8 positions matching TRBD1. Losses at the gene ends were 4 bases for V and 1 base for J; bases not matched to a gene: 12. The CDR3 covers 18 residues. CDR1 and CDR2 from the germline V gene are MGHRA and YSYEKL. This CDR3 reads CASSRRTGQGESNQPQHF. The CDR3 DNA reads TGCGCCAGCAGCCGTAGGACAGGGCAGGGCGAAAGCAATCAGCCCCAGCATTTT.

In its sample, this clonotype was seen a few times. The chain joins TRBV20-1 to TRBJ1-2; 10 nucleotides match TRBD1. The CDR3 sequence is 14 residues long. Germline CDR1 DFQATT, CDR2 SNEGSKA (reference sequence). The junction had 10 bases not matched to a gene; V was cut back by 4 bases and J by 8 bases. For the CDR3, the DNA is TGCAGTGCTACCAACACCGGGACAGGGGACGGCTACACCTTC. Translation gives CSATNTGTGDGYTF.

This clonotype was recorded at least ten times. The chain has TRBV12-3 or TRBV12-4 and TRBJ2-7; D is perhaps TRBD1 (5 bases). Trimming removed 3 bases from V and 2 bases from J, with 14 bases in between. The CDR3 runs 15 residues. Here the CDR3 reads CASSFVGPLPYEQYF. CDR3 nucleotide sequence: TGTGCCAGCAGTTTTGTGGGGCCCCTTCCCTACGAGCAGTACTTC.

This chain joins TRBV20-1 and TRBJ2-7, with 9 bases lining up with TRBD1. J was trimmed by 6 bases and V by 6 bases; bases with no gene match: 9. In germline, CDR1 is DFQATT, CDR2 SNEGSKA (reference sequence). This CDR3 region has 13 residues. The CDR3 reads CSAHPGQGIEQYF. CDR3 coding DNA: TGCAGTGCGCACCCGGGACAGGGTATCGAGCAGTACTTC.

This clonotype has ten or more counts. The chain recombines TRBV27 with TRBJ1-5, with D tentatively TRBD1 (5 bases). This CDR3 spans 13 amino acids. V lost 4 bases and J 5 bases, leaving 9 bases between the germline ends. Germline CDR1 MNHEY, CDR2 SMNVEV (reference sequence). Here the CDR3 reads CASSSVRDQPQHF. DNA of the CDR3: TGTGCCAGCAGTTCCGTCAGGGATCAGCCCCAGCATTTT.

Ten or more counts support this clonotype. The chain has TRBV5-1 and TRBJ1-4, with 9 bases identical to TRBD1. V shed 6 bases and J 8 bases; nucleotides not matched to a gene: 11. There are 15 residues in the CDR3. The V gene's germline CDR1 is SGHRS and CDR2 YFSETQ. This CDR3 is CASTNQGQGGEKLFF. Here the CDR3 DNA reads TGCGCCAGCACCAACCAGGGACAGGGTGGGGAAAAACTGTTTTTT.

This CDR3 is CASSPIQGPSYNSPLHF. CDR3 in DNA: TGTGCCAGCAGCCCCATACAGGGTCCGTCCTATAATTCACCCCTCCACTTT. The gene calls are TRBV7-9 and TRBJ1-6; possible D gene TRBD1, 6 bases. The V end was cut by 5 bases, the J end by 1 base, with 15 bases between. CDR3 size: 17 residues. Germline V gene data show CDR1 as SEHNR and CDR2 as FQNEAQ (reference sequence).

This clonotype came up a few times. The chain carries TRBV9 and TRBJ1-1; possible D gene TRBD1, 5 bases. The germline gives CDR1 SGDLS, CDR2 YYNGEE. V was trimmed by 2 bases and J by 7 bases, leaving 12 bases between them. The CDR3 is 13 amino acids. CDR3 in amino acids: CASSVIREFEAFF. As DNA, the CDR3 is TGTGCCAGCAGCGTTATCAGGGAGTTTGAAGCTTTCTTT.

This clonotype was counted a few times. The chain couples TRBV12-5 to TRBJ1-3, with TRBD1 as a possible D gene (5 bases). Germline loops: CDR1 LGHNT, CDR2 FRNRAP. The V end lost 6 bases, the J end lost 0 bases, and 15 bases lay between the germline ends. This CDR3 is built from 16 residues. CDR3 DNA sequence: TGTGCTAGTGGCTCAACCGGGACCGTCTCTGGAAACACCATATATTTT. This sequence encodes CASGSTGTVSGNTIYF.

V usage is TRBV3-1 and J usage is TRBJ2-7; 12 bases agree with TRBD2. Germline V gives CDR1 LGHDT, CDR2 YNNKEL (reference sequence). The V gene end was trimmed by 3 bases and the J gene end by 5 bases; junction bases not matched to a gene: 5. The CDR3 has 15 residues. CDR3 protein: CASSHLTSGSDEQYF. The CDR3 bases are TGTGCCAGCAGCCACCTGACTAGCGGGAGTGACGAGCAGTACTTC.

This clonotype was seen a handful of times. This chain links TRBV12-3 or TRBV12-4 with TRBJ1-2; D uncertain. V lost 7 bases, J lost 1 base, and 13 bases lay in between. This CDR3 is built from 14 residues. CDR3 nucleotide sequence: TGTGCCAGCACCACGGACGGAAATAACTATGGCTACACCTTC. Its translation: CASTTDGNNYGYTF.

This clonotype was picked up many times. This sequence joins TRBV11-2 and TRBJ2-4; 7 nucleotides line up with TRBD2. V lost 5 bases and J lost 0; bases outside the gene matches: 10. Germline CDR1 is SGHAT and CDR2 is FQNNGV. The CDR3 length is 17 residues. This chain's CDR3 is CASSPIPQRGAKNIQYF. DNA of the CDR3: TGTGCCAGCAGCCCAATCCCCCAGCGGGGAGCCAAAAACATTCAGTACTTC.

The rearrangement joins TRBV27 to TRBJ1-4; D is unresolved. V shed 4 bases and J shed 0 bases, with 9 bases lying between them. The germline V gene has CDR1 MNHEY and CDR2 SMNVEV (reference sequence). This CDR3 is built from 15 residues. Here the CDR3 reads CASSYLGSTNEKLFF. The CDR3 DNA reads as TGTGCCAGCAGTTATCTGGGCTCAACTAATGAAAAACTGTTTTTT.

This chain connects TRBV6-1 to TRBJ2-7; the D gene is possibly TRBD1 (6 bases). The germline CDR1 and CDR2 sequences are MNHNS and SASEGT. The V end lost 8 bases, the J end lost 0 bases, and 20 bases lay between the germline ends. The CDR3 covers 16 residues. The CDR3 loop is CASSGGGRGSSYEQYV. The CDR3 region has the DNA TGTGCCAGCTCAGGAGGTGGCAGGGGAAGCTCCTACGAGCAGTACGTC.

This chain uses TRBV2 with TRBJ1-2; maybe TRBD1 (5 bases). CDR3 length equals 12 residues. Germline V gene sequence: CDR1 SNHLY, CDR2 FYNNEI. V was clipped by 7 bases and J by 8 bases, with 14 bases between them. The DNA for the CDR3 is TGTGCCAGCAATCCCGACCAGGGAGGCTACACCTTC. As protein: CASNPDQGGYTF.

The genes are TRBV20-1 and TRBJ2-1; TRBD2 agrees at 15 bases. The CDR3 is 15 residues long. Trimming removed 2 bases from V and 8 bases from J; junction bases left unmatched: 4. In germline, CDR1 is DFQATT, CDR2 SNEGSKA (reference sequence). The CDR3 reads CSARRTSGRVDEQFF. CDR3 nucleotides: TGCAGTGCTAGAAGGACTAGCGGGAGGGTAGATGAGCAGTTCTTC.

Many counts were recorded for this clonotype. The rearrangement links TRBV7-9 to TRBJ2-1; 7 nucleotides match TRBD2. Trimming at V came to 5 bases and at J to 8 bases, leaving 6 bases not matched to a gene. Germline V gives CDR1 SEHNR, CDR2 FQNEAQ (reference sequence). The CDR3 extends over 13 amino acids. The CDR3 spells CASSLDRGDEQFF. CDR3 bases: TGTGCCAGCAGCCTAGACCGGGGGGATGAGCAGTTCTTC.